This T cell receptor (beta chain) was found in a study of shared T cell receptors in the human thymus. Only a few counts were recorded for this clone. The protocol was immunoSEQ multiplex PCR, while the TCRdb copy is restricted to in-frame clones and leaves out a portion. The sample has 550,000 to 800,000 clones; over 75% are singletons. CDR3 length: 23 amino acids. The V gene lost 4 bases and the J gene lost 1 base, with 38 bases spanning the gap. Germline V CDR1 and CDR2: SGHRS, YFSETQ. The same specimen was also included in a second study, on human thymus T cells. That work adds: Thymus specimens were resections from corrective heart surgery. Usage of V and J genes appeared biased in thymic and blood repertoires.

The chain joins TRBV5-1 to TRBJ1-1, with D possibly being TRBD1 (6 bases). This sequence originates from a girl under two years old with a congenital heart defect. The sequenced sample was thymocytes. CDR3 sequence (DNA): TGCGCCAGCAGCCGCAGGACAGTCCTCGATCCCCCCCCCACCGAGCCACCGAACACTGAAGCTTTCTTT. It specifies CASSRRTVLDPPPTEPPNTEAFF.